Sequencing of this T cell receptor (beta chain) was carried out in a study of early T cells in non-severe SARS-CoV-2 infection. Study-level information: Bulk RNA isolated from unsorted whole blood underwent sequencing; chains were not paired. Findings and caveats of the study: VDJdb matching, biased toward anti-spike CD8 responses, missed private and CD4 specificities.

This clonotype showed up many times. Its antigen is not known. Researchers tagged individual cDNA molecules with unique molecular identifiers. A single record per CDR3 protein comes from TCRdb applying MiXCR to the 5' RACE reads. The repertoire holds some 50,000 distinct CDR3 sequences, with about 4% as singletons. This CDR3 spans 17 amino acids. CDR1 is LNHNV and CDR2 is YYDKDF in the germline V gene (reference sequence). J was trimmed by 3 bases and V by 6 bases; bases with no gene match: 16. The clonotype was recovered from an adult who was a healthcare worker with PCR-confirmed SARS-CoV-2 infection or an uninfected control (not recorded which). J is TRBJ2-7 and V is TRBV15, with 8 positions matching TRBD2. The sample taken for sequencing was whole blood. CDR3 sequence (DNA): TGTGCCACCAGACCCCCACCCTCCGGGACTAGACTCTACGAGCAGTACTTC. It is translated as CATRPPPSGTRLYEQYF.